The next 6 T cell receptor beta chains were all read from a single sample in a study of T cell responses to AZD1222 COVID-19 vaccine. TCRdb keeps only in-frame clones here, not all; method: immunoSEQ multiplex PCR. Among 90,000 to 110,000 clones listed, over 80% were seen once. Material: peripheral blood, obtained on day 0 of AZD1222 vaccination. These receptors all stem from an adult in good health.

This clone was found a few times. This rearrangement joins TRBV6-4 to TRBJ2-4, with 8 bases fitting TRBD1. The germline gives CDR1 MRHNA, CDR2 SNTAGT. After removal of 2 bases from V and 2 bases from J, the junction contained 5 bases not matched to a gene. The CDR3 spans 16 residues. The CDR3 sequence: CASSDRQGWSKNIQYF. CDR3 DNA sequence: TGTGCCAGCAGTGACCGACAGGGGTGGTCCAAAAACATTCAGTACTTC.

The chain joins TRBV19 to TRBJ1-2; no clear D gene. Per the germline V gene, CDR1 is LNHDA and CDR2 is SQIVND (reference sequence). The CDR3 runs 13 residues. V lost 0 bases, J lost 2 bases, and 4 bases lay in between. The CDR3 protein is CASSIEQNYGYTF. The DNA of the CDR3 is TGTGCCAGTAGTATAGAACAGAACTATGGCTACACCTTC.

This chain uses TRBV12-3 or TRBV12-4 with TRBJ1-1; D remains ambiguous. Trimming removed 6 bases from V and 6 bases from J, with 11 bases in between. The CDR3 loop spans 12 amino acids. CDR3 region: CASSYMAAEAFF. The CDR3, as DNA: TGTGCCAGCAGCTATATGGCCGCTGAAGCTTTCTTT.

The chain is built from TRBV19 and TRBJ1-2; D is possibly TRBD1 (5 bases). Per the germline V gene, CDR1 is LNHDA and CDR2 is SQIVND (reference sequence). Trimming removed 8 bases at V and 1 base at J, with 11 bases between. This CDR3 contains 13 residues. CDR3 region: CASQDRINYGYTF. CDR3 coding DNA: TGTGCCAGTCAAGACAGAATTAACTATGGCTACACCTTC.

The chain joins TRBV2 to TRBJ2-2; 8 bases agree with TRBD1. V dropped 6 bases and J dropped 4; count of bases not matched to a gene: 4. This CDR3 has 14 residues. Looked up from germline, CDR1 is SNHLY and CDR2 is FYNNEI. The CDR3 here is CASRGQGATGELFF. The CDR3 nucleotides are TGTGCCAGCAGAGGGCAGGGGGCCACCGGGGAGCTGTTTTTT.

The V call is TRBV6-5, the J call TRBJ2-7; perhaps TRBD1 as D (5 bases). The V gene's germline CDR1 is MNHEY and CDR2 SVGAGI. V lost 0 bases to trimming and J lost 2 bases, with 5 bases between them. The length of the CDR3 is 13 residues. CDR3 DNA sequence: TGTGCCAGCAGTTACTCGGACACCTACGAGCAGTACTTC. Translating it yields CASSYSDTYEQYF.